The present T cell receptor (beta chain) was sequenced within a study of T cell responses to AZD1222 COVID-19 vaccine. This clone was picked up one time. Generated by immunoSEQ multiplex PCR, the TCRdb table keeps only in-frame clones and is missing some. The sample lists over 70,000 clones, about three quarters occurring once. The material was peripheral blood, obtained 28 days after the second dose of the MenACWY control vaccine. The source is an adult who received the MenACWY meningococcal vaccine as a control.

CDR3 DNA sequence: TGTGCCAGCAGCCGAAGTTCACTGCCTCGAGAGGAAAAACTGTTTTTT. Translation gives CASSRSSLPREEKLFF. The J gene is TRBJ1-4, the V gene TRBV4-2; D is unclear. The CDR3 has 16 residues. V was cut by 4 bases and J by 8 bases, with 20 bases left in between. Germline assignment: CDR1 LGHNA and CDR2 YNFKEQ.